This T cell receptor (beta chain) was captured by sequencing in a study of blood T cells in healthy people across ages. Study-level background: Template switching retrieved approximately one barcoded beta molecule for each two T cells. Study conclusions and caveats: A roughly linear age-dependent decrease characterized TCR beta diversity per million T cells.

This clonotype was detected once. Its antigen is not identified. Together with a sample-barcoded 5' primer, a J-beta primer mix was included in a second PCR lasting roughly 6 to 12 cycles. TCRdb re-called the 5' RACE reads with MiXCR, one entry per CDR3 protein. The top ten hold about a fifth of the sample, which has over 950,000 distinct CDR3 sequences, roughly 50% seen once. The CDR3 covers 15 residues. V was pared by 0 bases and J by 8 bases, with 7 bases of the junction left unmatched. In germline, CDR1 is MGHRA, CDR2 YSYEKL. The source material was blood. This chain uses TRBV4-1 with TRBJ2-4, with 7 bases that match TRBD2. The origin of this receptor is a woman aged 55-75 years in good health. The CDR3 loop reads CASSQERELWDIQYF. The CDR3 DNA reads as TGCGCCAGCAGCCAAGAGCGGGAGCTGTGGGACATTCAGTACTTC.